These 21 T cell receptor beta chains were sequenced from one sample in a study of molecular identifiers for immune sequencing clone quantification (dated by TCRdb to the late 2010s). Preparation of the library involved PCR. Sequencing relied on an Illumina HiSeq 4000. TCRdb's own reprocessing of the public reads used fastp at Q25 and MiXCR and kept productive beta chains. Rows matching on CDR3 protein sequence are summarized as one entry with the most common DNA and genes. The sample table contains 600,000 to 650,000 distinct CDR3 sequences; only one count was recorded for just under 20% of them. Of the sample, roughly 0.9% falls within the top ten clones. Sequencing used naive CD8+ T cells from blood, with Jurkat cell RNA spiked in. In light of the paper, this sample's cell subset or site label describes: FACS-sorted CD8+CD4-CCR7+CD45RA+ naive T cells. The origin of the receptors is a human donor in good health. Some libraries in this study had Jurkat cell RNA spiked in.

This clonotype was picked up many times. The V call is TRBV7-9, the J call TRBJ2-1, with 9 bases fitting TRBD2. V was clipped by 3 bases and J by 9 bases; unmatched bases: 6. Germline V CDR1 and CDR2: SEHNR, FQNEAQ (reference sequence). This CDR3 contains 14 residues. Here the CDR3 reads CASSLMAGGGEQFF. The CDR3 DNA follows: TGTGCCAGCAGCTTGATGGCGGGAGGGGGTGAGCAGTTCTTC.

This chain links TRBV27 with TRBJ2-3; D tentatively reads TRBD1 or TRBD2 (5 bases each). The CDR3 length is 15 residues. V lost 5 bases, J lost 2 bases, and 14 bases lay in between. The germline gives CDR1 MNHEY, CDR2 SMNVEV (reference sequence). CDR3 residues: CASSPEGRTTDTQYF. The CDR3 coding sequence is TGTGCCAGCAGTCCAGAGGGGCGTACCACAGATACGCAGTATTTT.

In its sample, this clonotype was seen a few times. V is TRBV27 and J is TRBJ2-7, with D possibly TRBD1 on 6 matching bases. Trimming removed 6 bases at V and 2 bases at J, with 23 bases between. Germline lookup yields CDR1 MNHEY and CDR2 SMNVEV (reference sequence). This CDR3 spans 17 amino acids. Here the CDR3 DNA reads TGTGCCAGCAGCACAACCACGATAGCCAGGGGCGCCTACGAGCAGTACTTC. Protein sequence: CASSTTTIARGAYEQYF.

This clonotype was picked up one time. This sequence may be a read error, since a much larger clone differs from it by one base. The chain links TRBV20-1 to TRBJ2-1; 9 bases fit TRBD2. Germline loops: CDR1 DFQATT, CDR2 SNEGSKA (reference sequence). The CDR3 is 15 residues long. V was clipped by 0 bases and J by 5 bases; unmatched bases: 5. The CDR3 region is CSAREGLATHNEQFF. CDR3 DNA: TGCAGTGCTAGAGAAGGACTAGCGACCCACAATGAGCAGTTCTTC.

The sample holds many counts of this clonotype. The chain employs TRBV5-1 and TRBJ1-4; D gene uncertain. Germline lookup yields CDR1 SGHRS and CDR2 YFSETQ. Trimming shortened V by 4 bases and J by 0 bases, and 10 bases separated the two germline ends. The CDR3 consists of 15 residues. CDR3 sequence: CASSKYKPTNEKLFF. The CDR3 DNA reads TGCGCCAGCAGCAAATACAAACCAACTAATGAAAAACTGTTTTTT. The full variable domain, in which reference TRBV5-1 and TRBJ1-4 provide the parts outside the CDR3, is KAGVTQTPRYLIKTRGQQVTLSCSPISGHRSVSWYQQTPGQGLQFLFEYFSETQRNKGNFPGRFSGRQFSNSRSEMNVSTLELGDSALYLCASSKYKPTNEKLFFGSGTQLSVL.

This clonotype occurred many times. The CDR3 loop is CASSSLDRVSYEQYF. The CDR3 DNA reads as TGTGCCAGCAGCTCCCTGGACAGGGTCTCCTACGAGCAGTACTTC. The rearrangement joins TRBV7-9 to TRBJ2-7, with 8 bases aligning to TRBD1. This CDR3 is built from 15 residues. The V and J ends lost 4 bases and 0 bases, in that order; junction bases with no gene match: 5. Per germline, CDR1 SEHNR and CDR2 FQNEAQ (reference sequence).

This clonotype has a count of ten or more. The chain is built from TRBV7-6 and TRBJ2-3, with a tentative D call TRBD1 (5 bases). CDR1 is SGHVS, CDR2 FNYEAQ, per germline. The V and J ends lost 8 bases and 4 bases respectively, with 10 bases between them. The CDR3 has 12 residues. CDR3 sequence reads: CASQGIADTQYF. The DNA for the CDR3 is TGTGCCAGCCAGGGAATCGCAGATACGCAGTATTTT. Complete variable domain (other parts from reference TRBV7-6 and TRBJ2-3): GAGVSQSPRYKVTKRGQDVALRCDPISGHVSLYWYRQALGQGPEFLTYFNYEAQQDKSGLPNDRFSAERPEGSISTLTIQRTEQRDSAMYRCASQGIADTQYFGPGTRLTVL.

At least ten counts were recorded for this clonotype. The chain is built from TRBV29-1 and TRBJ2-7; the match to TRBD2 covers 14 bases. J gave up 4 bases and V 6 bases, and 2 bases lay outside the gene matches. Germline loops: CDR1 SQVTM, CDR2 ANQGSEA. The CDR3 has 13 amino acids. Here the CDR3 reads CSVGLAGGYEQYF. The CDR3 nucleotides are TGCAGCGTCGGACTAGCGGGAGGTTACGAGCAGTACTTC.

This clonotype was detected only a few times. The chain employs TRBV19 and TRBJ1-4; no clear D gene. The CDR3 runs 15 residues. Trimming cost V 8 bases and J 0 bases, with 13 bases left between them. Germline V lookup: CDR1 LNHDA, CDR2 SQIVND (reference sequence). The CDR3 region has the DNA TGTGCCAGTGCTCATGCGGACGCAACTAATGAAAAACTGTTTTTT. It is translated as CASAHADATNEKLFF.

The table lists this clonotype with many counts. The V gene is TRBV20-1, the J gene TRBJ2-2; the match to TRBD2 covers 13 bases. J lost 3 bases, V lost 5 bases, and 0 bases had no gene match. Germline CDR1 DFQATT, CDR2 SNEGSKA (reference sequence). The CDR3 runs 14 residues. CDR3 DNA: TGCAGTGCTGGACTAGCGGGAGACACCGGGGAGCTGTTTTTT. Encoded protein: CSAGLAGDTGELFF.

With regard to this clonotype: This clone may be a read error of a much larger clone one base away. The chain carries TRBV19 and TRBJ2-4; D call uncertain. Germline V gene sequence: CDR1 LNHDA, CDR2 SQIVND (reference sequence). The CDR3 runs to 18 residues. For the CDR3, the DNA is TGTGCCAGTAGTGCCCTGGGATACGACCAGATAGCCAAAGACATTCAGTACTTC. Protein sequence: CASSALGYDQIAKDIQYF.

This clonotype appeared many times. This rearrangement joins TRBV20-1 to TRBJ2-7, with D tentatively TRBD1 or TRBD2 (5 bases each). Germline V gene data show CDR1 as DFQATT and CDR2 as SNEGSKA (reference sequence). Trimming left V 6 bases short and J 1 base short, with 19 bases between. The CDR3 has 15 amino acids. The CDR3 loop reads CSARPGRMVSYEQYF. CDR3 nucleotides: TGCAGTGCGAGACCGGGACGAATGGTTTCCTACGAGCAGTACTTC.

Many counts were recorded for this clonotype. The V and J genes are TRBV19 and TRBJ1-4; 7 bases map to TRBD1. The CDR3 is 13 residues long. Germline V gene sequence: CDR1 LNHDA, CDR2 SQIVND (reference sequence). V lost 5 bases and J lost 8; bases outside the gene matches: 5. CDR3 in amino acids: CASSSSGGEKLFF. In DNA, the CDR3 is TGTGCCAGTAGTTCCTCAGGGGGAGAAAAACTGTTTTTT.

This clonotype was observed at least ten times. The rearrangement uses TRBV7-9 and TRBJ2-7; 9 bases align to TRBD1. CDR3 size: 15 residues. V was pared by 4 bases and J by 4 bases, with 8 bases of the junction left unmatched. CDR1 and CDR2 from the germline V gene are SEHNR and FQNEAQ (reference sequence). CDR3 residues: CASSSPAGQGYEQYF. CDR3 sequence (DNA): TGTGCCAGCAGCTCCCCGGCGGGACAGGGTTACGAGCAGTACTTC.

In this sample, this clonotype turned up many times. The V and J genes are TRBV7-9 and TRBJ1-5; possible D gene TRBD1, 5 bases. In germline, CDR1 is SEHNR, CDR2 FQNEAQ (reference sequence). V was shortened by 1 base and J by 0 bases, with 16 bases between the two germline ends. This CDR3 contains 18 residues. DNA for the CDR3: TGTGCCAGCAGCTTAGGCCCCGGACAAGGGATTAGCAATCAGCCCCAGCATTTT. Protein product: CASSLGPGQGISNQPQHF. The complete variable domain, with remaining parts taken from reference TRBV7-9 and TRBJ1-5, reads DTGVSQNPRHKITKRGQNVTFRCDPISEHNRLYWYRQTLGQGPEFLTYFQNEAQLEKSRLLSDRFSAERPKGSFSTLEIQRTEQGDSAMYLCASSLGPGQGISNQPQHFGDGTRLSIL.

This clonotype occurred once. The chain joins TRBV4-1 to TRBJ1-6; D is unclear. The CDR3 is made up of 17 amino acids. V dropped 0 bases and J dropped 9 bases, with 18 bases sitting between them. Looked up from germline, CDR1 is MGHRA and CDR2 is YSYEKL. CDR3 nucleotide sequence: TGCGCCAGCAGCCAAGAAGGTGAGGCTCCCGGACGTTCACCCCTCCACTTT. Translation gives CASSQEGEAPGRSPLHF.

In this sample, this clonotype turned up a few times. The V and J genes are TRBV2 and TRBJ1-1; the D is unclear. Trimming stripped 8 bases from V and 3 bases from J, with 13 bases between. The CDR3 spans 13 residues. CDR1 and CDR2 from the germline V gene are SNHLY and FYNNEI. Here the CDR3 DNA reads TGTGCCAGCTGGGGATCCGGGGACACTGAAGCTTTCTTT. Its translation is CASWGSGDTEAFF.

This clonotype was seen only a few times. This chain links TRBV20-1 with TRBJ2-7, with D perhaps TRBD1 (6 bases). The CDR3 has 19 amino acids. The germline V gene has CDR1 DFQATT and CDR2 SNEGSKA (reference sequence). V was pared by 3 bases and J by 6 bases, with 33 bases between. Here the CDR3 reads CSARSGDKTSTVPWGEQYF. CDR3 nucleotide sequence: TGCAGTGCTAGGTCTGGGGACAAAACGTCGACAGTGCCTTGGGGCGAGCAGTACTTC.

V is TRBV7-2 and J is TRBJ2-1, with D possibly being TRBD1 or TRBD2 (5 bases each). Germline V lookup: CDR1 SGHTA, CDR2 FQGNSA. V lost 5 bases, J lost 4 bases, and 12 bases lay in between. This CDR3 comprises 14 residues. The CDR3 nucleotides read TGTGCCAGCAGCCCCCGGGACGATTACAATGAGCAGTTCTTC. Its translation: CASSPRDDYNEQFF.

With respect to this clonotype: It may be a read error: a sequence one base away is much more abundant. The chain has TRBV23-1 and TRBJ2-7; TRBD1 is a possible D gene (6 bases). TRBV23-1 is known as an ORF, though its function is uncertain. This CDR3 is built from 15 residues. CDR3 in DNA: TGCGCCAGCAGTCAATCTATAGTCAGGGGATACGGGCAGTACTTC. This encodes CASSQSIVRGYGQYF.

In this sample, this clonotype turned up many times. The chain carries TRBV19 and TRBJ2-1, with TRBD2 matching over 10 bases. V was pared by 1 base and J by 14 bases, with 8 bases of the junction left unmatched. The CDR3 covers 14 residues. The germline V gene has CDR1 LNHDA and CDR2 SQIVND (reference sequence). In DNA, the CDR3 is TGTGCCAGTAGTATAGGCAAAACCCTAGCGGGGGAGTTCTTC. This gives the protein CASSIGKTLAGEFF.